This T cell receptor beta chain was found in a study of Ad26.COV2.S vaccination and SARS-CoV-2 variants. As to treatment: over 15 received Ad26.COV2.S at low or high dose, single or two shots; roughly five received placebo; per-sample allocation not given. The samples were gathered on day 63 after the first injection of vaccine or placebo. V shed 8 bases and J shed 4 bases, with 12 bases lying between them. This CDR3 has 13 amino acids. The germline CDR1 and CDR2 sequences are MDHEN and SYDVKM. Sequencing was performed with immunoSEQ multiplex PCR; in TCRdb, only in-frame clones are kept and a portion is missing. The data hold roughly 510,000 clones, with roughly 85% observed a single time.

V is TRBV28 and J is TRBJ1-5; tentative D call: TRBD1 (5 bases). The sequence came from a person aged 18-65 years who received the Ad26.COV2.S COVID-19 vaccine or a placebo. Sequences were derived from peripheral blood, sampled in a trial of Ad26.COV2.S vaccine versus placebo. This CDR3 is CASGGGTNQPQHF. The CDR3 region has the DNA TGTGCCAGCGGGGGTGGGACGAATCAGCCCCAGCATTTT.